One T cell receptor (beta chain) is described in this entry. TCRdb's table, derived via immunoSEQ multiplex PCR, lists solely in-frame clones and lacks some. Of more than 50,000 clones listed, 87% are singletons. The sample comes from a study of OX40 agonist ivuxolimab in advanced cancers. Germline-derived CDR1 and CDR2 are LGHNA and YNFKEQ. The CDR3 has 16 residues. Trimming took 0 bases from V and 3 from J; bases not matched to a gene: 4. Sequences were derived from CD4+ or CD8+ T cells sorted from blood, sampled in a trial of the OX40 agonist ivuxolimab. This clonotype was sampled from an adult with an advanced solid tumor such as melanoma, head and neck, liver or kidney cancer. The gene calls are TRBV4-2 and TRBJ1-3, with TRBD1 matching 8 bases. The CDR3 is CASSQDQGAFGNTIYF. The CDR3 DNA reads as TGTGCCAGCAGCCAAGATCAGGGGGCGTTTGGAAACACCATATATTTT.